A selection of T cell receptor beta chains follows, all from one sample in a study of shared clonotypes between healthy human individuals. The assay was immunoSEQ multiplex PCR, and TCRdb's table has in-frame clones only and misses some. Among about 1 million clones listed, 70% to 80% were seen once. Sequencing used memory CD4+ T cells from PBMCs. All receptors derive from a man younger than 30 in good health. Some clones in this sample may be carry-over from other donors' samples. Both conserved end residues are part of each CDR3. The order of the fields is clone size, V gene, J gene, CDR3 protein. The size of a clone is reported for some rows only, either as once, few or many, or as a class for expanded clones.

>few|TRBV28|TRBJ2-5
CASRDSGRETQYF
>-|TRBV11-2|TRBJ1-2
CASSPTGLLGYGYTF
>-|TRBV5-8|TRBJ1-1
CASIRVTEAFF
>-|TRBV28|TRBJ1-2
CASSQTGAHNYGYTF
>-|TRBV9|TRBJ2-2
CASSRVNTGELFF
>-|TRBV19|TRBJ1-2
CASSPKGRSEYGYTF
>-|TRBV29-1|TRBJ1-4
CSVESNEKLFF
>-|TRBV27|TRBJ2-1
CAFRPLAGSSYNEQFF
>-|TRBV28|TRBJ1-5
CASTNSGGYQPQHF
>-|TRBV6-5|TRBJ2-7
CASSASGGGGEQYF